This T cell receptor beta chain stems from a study of chemoradiotherapy in HPV16-positive cancers. The CDR3 runs to 15 residues. CDR1 and CDR2 from the germline V gene are SGHTS and YDEGEE. Trimming cost V 1 base and J 7 bases; bases outside gene matches: 5. Repertoires were sampled repeatedly during chemoradiotherapy. Findings and limits, study-wide: HPV-responsive T-cell expansion during chemoradiotherapy was linked to improved recurrence-free survival in HPV16-positive patients. Non-HPV-specific T cells did not expand in tumors during treatment, whereas candidate HPV-specific clones and E7-related motifs did. The functional HPV-specific definition rests on just two HPV16-positive patients.

Regarding this clone: Its antigen is not known.

Profiling relied on immunoSEQ multiplex PCR, and the TCRdb table lists in-frame clones only, not all of them. The table includes approximately 13,000 clones, under 80% detected once. The chain links TRBV5-8 to TRBJ2-1; 10 nucleotides line up with TRBD2. This TCR was recovered from a human donor with HPV-associated anogenital cancer. This material was obtained from a patient who underwent chemoradiotherapy. The CDR3: CASSLPSGGANEQFF. Written as DNA, the CDR3 is TGTGCCAGCAGCTTGCCTAGCGGGGGTGCAAATGAGCAGTTCTTC.